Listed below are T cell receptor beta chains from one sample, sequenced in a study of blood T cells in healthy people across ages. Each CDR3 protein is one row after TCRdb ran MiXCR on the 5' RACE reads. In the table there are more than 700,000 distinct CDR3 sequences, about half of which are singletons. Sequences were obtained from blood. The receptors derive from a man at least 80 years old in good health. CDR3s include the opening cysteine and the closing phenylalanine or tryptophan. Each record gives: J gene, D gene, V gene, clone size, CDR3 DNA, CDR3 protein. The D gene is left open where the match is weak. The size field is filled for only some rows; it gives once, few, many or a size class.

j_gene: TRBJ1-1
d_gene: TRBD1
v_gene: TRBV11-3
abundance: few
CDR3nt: TGTGCCAGCGAACGGACAGGGGGAACTGAAGCTTTCTTT
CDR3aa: CASERTGGTEAFF

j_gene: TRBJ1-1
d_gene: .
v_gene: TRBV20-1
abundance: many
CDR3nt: TGCAGTGCTAGAGAGGGACAAGGGAGGCAACCTGAAGCTTTCTTT
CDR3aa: CSAREGQGRQPEAFF

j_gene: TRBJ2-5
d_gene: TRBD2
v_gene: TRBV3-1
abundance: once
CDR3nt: TGTGCCAGTAGCCAAGGGACTAGGGGGGCCGATGAGCAGTACTTC
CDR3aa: CASSQGTRGADEQYF

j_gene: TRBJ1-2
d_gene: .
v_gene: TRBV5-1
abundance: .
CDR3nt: TGCGCCAGCAGCCCCGAAGGCGGAGATGGCTACACCTTC
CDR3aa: CASSPEGGDGYTF

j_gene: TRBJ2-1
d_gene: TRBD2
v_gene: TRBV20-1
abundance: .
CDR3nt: TGCAGTGTTCGCCTTAGCGGGAGACCCCACAATGAGCAGTTCTTC
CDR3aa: CSVRLSGRPHNEQFF

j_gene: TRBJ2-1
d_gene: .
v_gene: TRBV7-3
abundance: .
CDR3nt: TGTGCCAGTAGCACCTCCGGTAGCGGACGATACAATGAGCAGTTCTTC
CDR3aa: CASSTSGSGRYNEQFF

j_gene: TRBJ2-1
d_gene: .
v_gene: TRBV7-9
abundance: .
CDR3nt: TGTGCCAGCAGCGGACGGACTACGCCCAAAGACAATGAGCAGTTCTTC
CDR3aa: CASSGRTTPKDNEQFF

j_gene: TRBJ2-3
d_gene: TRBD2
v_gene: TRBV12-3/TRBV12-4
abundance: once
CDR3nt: TGTGCCAGCAGCCCACGGGGGGGTGATACGCAGTATTTT
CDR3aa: CASSPRGGDTQYF

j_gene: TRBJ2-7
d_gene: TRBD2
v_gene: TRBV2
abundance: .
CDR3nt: TGTGCCAGCAGTGAATCCGGACTAGGAAGTCCCTACGAGCAGTACTTC
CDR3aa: CASSESGLGSPYEQYF

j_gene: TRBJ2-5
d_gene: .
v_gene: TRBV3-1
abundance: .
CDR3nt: TGTGCCAGCAGCCAAGGGTTGGCTAGTAGAGAGACCCAGTACTTC
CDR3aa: CASSQGLASRETQYF

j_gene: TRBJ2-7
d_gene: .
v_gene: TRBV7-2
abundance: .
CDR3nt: TGTGCCAGCAGCCCACAGGGGGGGCCCTACGAGCAGTACTTC
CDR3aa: CASSPQGGPYEQYF

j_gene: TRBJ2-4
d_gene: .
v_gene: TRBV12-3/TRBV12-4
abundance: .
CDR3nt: TGTGCCAGCAGGCCATTCCCGGGACATCCCATAAACATTCAGTACTTC
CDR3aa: CASRPFPGHPINIQYF

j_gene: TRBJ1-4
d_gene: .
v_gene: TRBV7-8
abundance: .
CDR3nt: TGTGCCAGCAGCCAATACAGGGTGAGCGGTGAAAAACTGTTTTTT
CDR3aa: CASSQYRVSGEKLFF

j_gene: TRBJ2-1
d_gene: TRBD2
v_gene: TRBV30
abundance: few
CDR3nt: TGTGCCTGGAGTGCCCCCGGAGGGAGGGCGAACAATGAGCAGTTCTTC
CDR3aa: CAWSAPGGRANNEQFF

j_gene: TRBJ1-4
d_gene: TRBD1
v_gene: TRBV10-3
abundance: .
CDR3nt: TGTGCCATCAGTCTGGGACAGGCGTCTAATGAAAAACTGTTTTTT
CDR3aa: CAISLGQASNEKLFF

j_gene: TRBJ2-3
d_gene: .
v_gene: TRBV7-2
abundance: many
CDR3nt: TGTGCCAGCAGCTTGGTTGGCCGAAGCACAGATACGCAGTATTTT
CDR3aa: CASSLVGRSTDTQYF

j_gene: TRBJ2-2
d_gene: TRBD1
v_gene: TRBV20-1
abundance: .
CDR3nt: TGCAGTGCTAGAGACGACAGGGTGGACACCGGGGAGCTGTTTTTT
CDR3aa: CSARDDRVDTGELFF

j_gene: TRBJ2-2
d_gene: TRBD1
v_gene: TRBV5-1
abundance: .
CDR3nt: TGCGCCAGCAGCGCGACAGGGACCTCGAACACCGGGGAGCTGTTTTTT
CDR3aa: CASSATGTSNTGELFF

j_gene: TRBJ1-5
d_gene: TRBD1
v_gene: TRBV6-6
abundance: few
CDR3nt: TGTGCCAGCAGATCCGACAGGGGGGGCAATCAGCCCCAGCATTTT
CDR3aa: CASRSDRGGNQPQHF

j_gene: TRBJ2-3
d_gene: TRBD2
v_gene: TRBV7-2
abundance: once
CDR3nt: TGTGCCAGCAGACCACACAGCGGGGAGGCCACAGATACGCAGTATTTT
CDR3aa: CASRPHSGEATDTQYF

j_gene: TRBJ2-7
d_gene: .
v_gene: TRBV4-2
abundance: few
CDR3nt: TGTGCCAGCAGCCATGGGAGACAGATTACCCACGAGCAGTACTTC
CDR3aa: CASSHGRQITHEQYF

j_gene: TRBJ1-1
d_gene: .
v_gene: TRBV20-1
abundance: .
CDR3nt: TGCAGTGCTAAAGACAACAGGGCCTTGAACACTGAAGCTTTCTTT
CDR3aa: CSAKDNRALNTEAFF

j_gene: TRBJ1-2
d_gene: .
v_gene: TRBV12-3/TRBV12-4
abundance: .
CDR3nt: TGTGCCAGCTCCGCGGGGAGCGGGCTTGGCTACACCTTC
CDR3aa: CASSAGSGLGYTF

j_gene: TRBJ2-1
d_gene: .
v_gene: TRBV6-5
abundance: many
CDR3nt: TGTGCCAGCAGTGACGGAGTGACCTCCTACAATGAGCAGTTCTTC
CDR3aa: CASSDGVTSYNEQFF

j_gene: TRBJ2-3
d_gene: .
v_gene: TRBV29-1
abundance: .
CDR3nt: TGCAGCTCCCAAGTGAGGGCGGCAGATACGCAGTATTTT
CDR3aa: CSSQVRAADTQYF

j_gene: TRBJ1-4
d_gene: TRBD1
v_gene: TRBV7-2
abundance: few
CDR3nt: TGTGCCAGCAGCTTAACCGGGACAGGCAATGAAAAACTGTTTTTT
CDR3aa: CASSLTGTGNEKLFF

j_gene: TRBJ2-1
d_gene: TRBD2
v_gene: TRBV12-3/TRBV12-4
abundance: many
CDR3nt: TGTGCCAGCAGTGGACTAGCGGGACATGAGCAGTTCTTC
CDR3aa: CASSGLAGHEQFF

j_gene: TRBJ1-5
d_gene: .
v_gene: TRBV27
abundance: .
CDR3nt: TGTGCCAGCAGTTTAGCGGGGGGGGATAGCAATCAGCCCCAGCATTTT
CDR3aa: CASSLAGGDSNQPQHF

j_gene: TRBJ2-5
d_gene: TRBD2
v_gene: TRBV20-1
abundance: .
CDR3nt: TGCAGTGCTAGGAACGGCGGGAGGGCGAGAAATGAGCAGTACTTC
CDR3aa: CSARNGGRARNEQYF

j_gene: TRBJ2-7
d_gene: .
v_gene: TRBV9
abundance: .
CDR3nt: TGTGCCAGCGGGAGACAGTCCTACAATGAGCAGTACTTC
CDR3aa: CASGRQSYNEQYF

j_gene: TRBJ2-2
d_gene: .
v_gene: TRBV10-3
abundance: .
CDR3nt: TGTGCCATCAGCCAACCCCCCGGGGAGCTGTTTTTT
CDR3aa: CAISQPPGELFF

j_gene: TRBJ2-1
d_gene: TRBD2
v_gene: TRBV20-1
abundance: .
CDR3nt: TGCAGTGCTAGAGATTTACTAGCGGGAGTTGGGTTCTTC
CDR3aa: CSARDLLAGVGFF

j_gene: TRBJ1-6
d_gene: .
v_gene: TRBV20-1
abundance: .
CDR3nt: TGCAGTGCTAGCGTTTCCAGCTCCTATAATTCACCCCTCCACTTT
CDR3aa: CSASVSSSYNSPLHF

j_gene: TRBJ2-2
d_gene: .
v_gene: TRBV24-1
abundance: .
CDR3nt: TGTGCCACCAGCTTACAGGCAGGCGGGGAGCTGTTTTTT
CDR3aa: CATSLQAGGELFF

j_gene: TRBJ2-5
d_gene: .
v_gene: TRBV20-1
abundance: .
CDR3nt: TGCAGTGCTAGAGACCTTGGGGAGACTAGGCATGAGCAGTACTTC
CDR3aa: CSARDLGETRHEQYF

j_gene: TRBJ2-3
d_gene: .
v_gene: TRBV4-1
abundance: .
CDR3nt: TGCGCCAGCAGCCAAGTAAACCAAGCGGCTTCATATGTCACAGATACGCAGTATTTT
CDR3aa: CASSQVNQAASYVTDTQYF

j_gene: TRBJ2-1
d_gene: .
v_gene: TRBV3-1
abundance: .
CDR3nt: TGTGCCAGCAGCCCAGGCGCTTACCCGAACCAACCCTACAATGAGCAGTTCTTC
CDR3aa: CASSPGAYPNQPYNEQFF

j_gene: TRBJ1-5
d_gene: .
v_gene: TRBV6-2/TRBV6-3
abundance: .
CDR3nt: TGTGCCAGCAGTTCCTTTACAGGGTCGGGACGGAGCAATCAGCCCCAGCATTTT
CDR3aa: CASSSFTGSGRSNQPQHF

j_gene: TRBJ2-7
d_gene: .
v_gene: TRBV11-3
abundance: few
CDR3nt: TGTGCCAGCAGCTTAGATACGCCCCACCCGGACAGAACCTACGAGCAGTACTTC
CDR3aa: CASSLDTPHPDRTYEQYF

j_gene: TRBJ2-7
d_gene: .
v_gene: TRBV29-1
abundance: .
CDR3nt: TGCAGCGCCAGACAGATGAGCTCCTACGAGCAGTACTTC
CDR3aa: CSARQMSSYEQYF

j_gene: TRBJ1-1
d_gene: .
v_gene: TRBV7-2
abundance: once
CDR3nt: TGTGCCAGCAGCACCAGGGCCGGGAACGCTGAAGCTTTCTTT
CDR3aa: CASSTRAGNAEAFF

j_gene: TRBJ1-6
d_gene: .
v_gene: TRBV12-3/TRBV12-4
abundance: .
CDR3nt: TGTGCCAGCAACCTTAGGGAGAATTCACCCCTCCACTTT
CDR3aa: CASNLRENSPLHF